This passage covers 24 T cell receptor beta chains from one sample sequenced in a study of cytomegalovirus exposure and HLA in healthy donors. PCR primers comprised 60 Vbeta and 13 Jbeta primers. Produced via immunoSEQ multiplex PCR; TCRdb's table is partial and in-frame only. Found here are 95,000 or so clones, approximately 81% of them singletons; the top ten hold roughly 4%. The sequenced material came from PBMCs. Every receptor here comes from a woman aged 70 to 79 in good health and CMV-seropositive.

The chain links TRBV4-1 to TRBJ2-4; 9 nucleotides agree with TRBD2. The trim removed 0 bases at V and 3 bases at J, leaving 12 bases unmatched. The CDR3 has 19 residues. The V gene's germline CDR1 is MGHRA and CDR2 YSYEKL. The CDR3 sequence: CASSQERGGRGGGKNIQYF. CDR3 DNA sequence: TGCGCCAGCAGCCAAGAAAGGGGGGGGCGGGGGGGTGGCAAAAACATTCAGTACTTC.

The CDR3 is CASSASQGAAGELFF. CDR3 sequence (DNA): TGTGCCAGCAGCGCCTCACAGGGGGCGGCCGGGGAGCTGTTTTTT. The chain uses TRBV7-3 and TRBJ2-2; TRBD1 agrees at 9 bases. The V and J ends lost 5 bases and 6 bases, in that order; junction bases with no gene match: 7. The CDR3 sequence is 15 residues long. Germline V CDR1 and CDR2: SGHTA, FQGTGA.

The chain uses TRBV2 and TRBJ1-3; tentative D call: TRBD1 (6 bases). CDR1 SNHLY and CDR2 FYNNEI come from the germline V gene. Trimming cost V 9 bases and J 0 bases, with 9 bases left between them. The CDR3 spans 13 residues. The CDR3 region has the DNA TGTGCCAGTAAAGGGGGCTCTGGAAACACCATATATTTT. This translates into CASKGGSGNTIYF.

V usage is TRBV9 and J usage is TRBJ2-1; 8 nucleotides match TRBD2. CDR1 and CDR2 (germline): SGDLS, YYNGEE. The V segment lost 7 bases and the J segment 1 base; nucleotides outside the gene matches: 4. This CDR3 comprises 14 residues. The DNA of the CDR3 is TGTGCCAGCGGCGGGGGGCAGTCCTACAATGAGCAGTTCTTC. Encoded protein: CASGGGQSYNEQFF.

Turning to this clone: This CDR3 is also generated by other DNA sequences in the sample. CDR3 DNA sequence: TGTGCCAGCAGCTTTTCCGGGGCAGATACGCAGTATTTT. It is translated as CASSFSGADTQYF. The rearrangement links TRBV7-3 to TRBJ2-3; D is perhaps TRBD2 (5 bases). Trimming cost V 3 bases and J 4 bases, with 8 bases left between them. This CDR3 has 13 residues. The germline V gene encodes CDR1 SGHTA and CDR2 FQGTGA. The complete variable domain, with remaining parts taken from reference TRBV7-3 and TRBJ2-3, reads GAGVSQTPSNKVTEKGKYVELRCDPISGHTALYWYRQSLGQGPEFLIYFQGTGAADDSGLPNDRFFAVRPEGSVSTLKIQRTERGDSAVYLCASSFSGADTQYFGPGTRLTVL.

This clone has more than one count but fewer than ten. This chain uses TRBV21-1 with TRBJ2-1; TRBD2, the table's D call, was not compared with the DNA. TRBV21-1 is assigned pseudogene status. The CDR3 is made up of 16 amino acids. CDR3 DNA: TGTGCCAGCAGCCCCCGGACTAGCCGGTGTTCCAATGAGCAGTTCTTC. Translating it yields CASSPRTSRCSNEQFF.

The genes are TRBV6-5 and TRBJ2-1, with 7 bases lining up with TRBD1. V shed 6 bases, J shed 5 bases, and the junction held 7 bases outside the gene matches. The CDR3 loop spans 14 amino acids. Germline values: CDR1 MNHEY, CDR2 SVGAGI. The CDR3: CASSLGQRHNEQFF. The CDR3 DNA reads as TGTGCCAGCAGCTTGGGACAGAGACACAATGAGCAGTTCTTC.

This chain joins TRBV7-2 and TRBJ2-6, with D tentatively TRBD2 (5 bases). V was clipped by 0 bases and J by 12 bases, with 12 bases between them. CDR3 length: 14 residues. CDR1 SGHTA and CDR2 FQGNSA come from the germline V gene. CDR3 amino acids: CASSLASNAGVLTF. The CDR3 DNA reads TGTGCCAGCAGCTTAGCGTCAAATGCGGGCGTCCTGACTTTC.

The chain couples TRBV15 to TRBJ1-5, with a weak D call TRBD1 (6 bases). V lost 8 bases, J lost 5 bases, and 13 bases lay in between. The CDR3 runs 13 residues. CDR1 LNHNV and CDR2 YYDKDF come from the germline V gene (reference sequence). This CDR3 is CATGGGAYQPQHF. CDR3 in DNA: TGTGCCACCGGTGGGGGCGCGTATCAGCCCCAGCATTTT.

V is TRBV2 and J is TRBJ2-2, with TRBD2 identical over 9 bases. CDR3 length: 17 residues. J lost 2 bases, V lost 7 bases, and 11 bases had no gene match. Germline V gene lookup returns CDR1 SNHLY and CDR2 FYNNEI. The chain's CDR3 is CASIRLGLAGNTGELFF. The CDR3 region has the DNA TGTGCCAGCATCAGACTTGGGCTAGCGGGAAACACCGGGGAGCTGTTTTTT. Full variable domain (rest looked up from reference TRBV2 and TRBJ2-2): EPEVTQTPSHQVTQMGQEVILRCVPISNHLYFYWYRQILGQKVEFLVSFYNNEISEKSEIFDDQFSVERPDGSNFTLKIRSTKLEDSAMYFCASIRLGLAGNTGELFFGEGSRLTVL.

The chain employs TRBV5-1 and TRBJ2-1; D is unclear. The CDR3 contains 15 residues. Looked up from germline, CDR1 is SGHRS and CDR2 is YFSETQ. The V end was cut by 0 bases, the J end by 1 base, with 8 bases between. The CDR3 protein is CASSLGDTSYNEQFF. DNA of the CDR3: TGCGCCAGCAGCTTGGGCGACACTTCCTACAATGAGCAGTTCTTC.

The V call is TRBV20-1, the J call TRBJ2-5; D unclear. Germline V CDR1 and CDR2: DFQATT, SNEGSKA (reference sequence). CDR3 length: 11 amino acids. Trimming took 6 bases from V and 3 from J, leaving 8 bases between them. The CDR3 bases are TGCAGTGCCCCCGTAAAAGAGACCCAGTACTTC. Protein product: CSAPVKETQYF.

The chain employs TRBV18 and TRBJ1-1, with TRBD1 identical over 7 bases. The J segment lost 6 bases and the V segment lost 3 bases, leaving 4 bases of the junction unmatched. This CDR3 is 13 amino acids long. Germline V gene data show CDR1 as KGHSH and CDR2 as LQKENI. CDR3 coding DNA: TGTGCCAGCTCACCTACAGGACAGGCTGAAGCTTTCTTT. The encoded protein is CASSPTGQAEAFF.

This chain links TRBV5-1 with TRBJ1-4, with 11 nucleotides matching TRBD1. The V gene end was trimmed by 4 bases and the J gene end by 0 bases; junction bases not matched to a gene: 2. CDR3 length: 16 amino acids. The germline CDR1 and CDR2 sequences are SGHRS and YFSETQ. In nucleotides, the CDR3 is TGCGCCAGCAGCCCGGGACAGGGGGCAACTAATGAAAAACTGTTTTTT. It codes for CASSPGQGATNEKLFF.

This CDR3 is CASSLAVDTQYF. The CDR3 bases are TGTGCCAGCAGTTTGGCGGTAGATACGCAGTATTTT. This chain joins TRBV28 and TRBJ2-3; D remains unclear. The CDR3 spans 12 residues. V lost 3 bases and J 5 bases, leaving 6 bases between the germline ends. The germline gives CDR1 MDHEN, CDR2 SYDVKM.

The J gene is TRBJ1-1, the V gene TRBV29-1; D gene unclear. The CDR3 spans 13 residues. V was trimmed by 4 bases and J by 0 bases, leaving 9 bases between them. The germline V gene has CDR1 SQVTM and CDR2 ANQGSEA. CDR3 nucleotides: TGCAGCGTTGTACGAGATTTGAACACTGAAGCTTTCTTT. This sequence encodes CSVVRDLNTEAFF. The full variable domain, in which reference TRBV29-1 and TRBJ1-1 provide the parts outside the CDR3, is SAVISQKPSRDICQRGTSLTIQCQVDSQVTMMFWYRQQPGQSLTLIATANQGSEATYESGFVIDKFPISRPNLTFSTLTVSNMSPEDSSIYLCSVVRDLNTEAFFGQGTRLTVV.

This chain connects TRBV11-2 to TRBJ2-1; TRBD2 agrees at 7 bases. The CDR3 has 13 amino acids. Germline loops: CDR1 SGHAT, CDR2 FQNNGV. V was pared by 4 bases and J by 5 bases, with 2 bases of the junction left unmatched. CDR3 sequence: CASSSLADNEQFF. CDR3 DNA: TGTGCCAGCAGCTCGCTAGCGGACAATGAGCAGTTCTTC.

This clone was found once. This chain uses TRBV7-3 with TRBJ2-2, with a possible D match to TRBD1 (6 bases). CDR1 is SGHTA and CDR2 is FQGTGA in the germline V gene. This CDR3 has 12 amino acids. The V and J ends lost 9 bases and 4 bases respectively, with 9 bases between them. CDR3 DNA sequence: TGTGCCAGTACCAGGGGCACCGGGGAGCTGTTTTTT. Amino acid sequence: CASTRGTGELFF. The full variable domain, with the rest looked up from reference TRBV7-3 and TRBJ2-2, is GAGVSQTPSNKVTEKGKYVELRCDPISGHTALYWYRQSLGQGPEFLIYFQGTGAADDSGLPNDRFFAVRPEGSVSTLKIQRTERGDSAVYLCASTRGTGELFFGEGSRLTVL.

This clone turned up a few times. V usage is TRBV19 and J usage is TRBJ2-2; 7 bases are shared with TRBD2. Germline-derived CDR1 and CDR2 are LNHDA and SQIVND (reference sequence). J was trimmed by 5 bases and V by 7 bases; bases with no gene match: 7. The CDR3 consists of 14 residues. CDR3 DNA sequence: TGTGCCAGTAAGGAGGGAGGGTTGACCGGGGAGCTGTTTTTT. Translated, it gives CASKEGGLTGELFF.

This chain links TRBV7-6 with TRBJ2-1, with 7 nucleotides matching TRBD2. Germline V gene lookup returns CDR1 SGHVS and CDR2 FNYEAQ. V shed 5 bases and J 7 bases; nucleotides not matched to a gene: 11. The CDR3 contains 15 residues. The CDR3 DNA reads TGTGCCAGCAGCCGAGGTGAGGGAGGGCCAAATGAGCAGTTCTTC. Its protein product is CASSRGEGGPNEQFF.

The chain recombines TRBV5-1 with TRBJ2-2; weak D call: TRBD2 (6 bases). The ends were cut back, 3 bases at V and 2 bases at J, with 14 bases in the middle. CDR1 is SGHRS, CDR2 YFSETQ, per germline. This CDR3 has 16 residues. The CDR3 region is CASSSVLAGNTGELFF. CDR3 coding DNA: TGCGCCAGCAGCTCCGTACTAGCCGGAAACACCGGGGAGCTGTTTTTT.

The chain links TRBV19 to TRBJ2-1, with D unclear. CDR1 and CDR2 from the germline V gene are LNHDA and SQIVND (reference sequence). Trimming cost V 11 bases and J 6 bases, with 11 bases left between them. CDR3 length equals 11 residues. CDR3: CASRNLNEQFF. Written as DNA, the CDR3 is TGTGCCTCGAGGAACCTCAATGAGCAGTTCTTC.

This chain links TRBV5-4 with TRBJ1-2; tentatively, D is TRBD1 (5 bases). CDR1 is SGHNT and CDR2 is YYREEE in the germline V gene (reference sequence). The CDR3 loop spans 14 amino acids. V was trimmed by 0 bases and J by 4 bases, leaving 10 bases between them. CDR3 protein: CASSLAQGGYGYTF. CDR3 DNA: TGTGCCAGCAGCTTGGCCCAGGGAGGCTATGGCTACACCTTC. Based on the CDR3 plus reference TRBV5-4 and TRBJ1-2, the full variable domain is ETGVTQSPTHLIKTRGQQVTLRCSSQSGHNTVSWYQQALGQGPQFIFQYYREEENGRGNFPPRFSGLQFPNYSSELNVNALELDDSALYLCASSLAQGGYGYTFGSGTRLTVV.

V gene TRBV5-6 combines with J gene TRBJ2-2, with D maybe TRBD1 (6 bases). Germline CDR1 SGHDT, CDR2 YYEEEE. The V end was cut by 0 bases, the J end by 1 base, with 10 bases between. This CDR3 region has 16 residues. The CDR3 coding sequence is TGTGCCAGCAGCTTGGCCGAGACAGGGAACACCGGGGAGCTGTTTTTT. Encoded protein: CASSLAETGNTGELFF.